These 21 T cell receptor beta chains came from one sample sequenced in a study of T cell responses to AZD1222 COVID-19 vaccine. Using immunoSEQ multiplex PCR, the repertoire was profiled, and TCRdb retains in-frame clones only, with some absent. The sample contains more than 85,000 clones, roughly 92% of which appear only once. The sequencing here drew on peripheral blood, taken 28 days after the second AZD1222 dose. The origin of the receptors is an adult who received the AZD1222 COVID-19 vaccine.

The V call is TRBV6-2 or TRBV6-3, the J call TRBJ2-1; TRBD1 aligns across 9 bases. CDR1 and CDR2 from the germline V gene are MNHEY and SVGEGT. V was pared by 6 bases and J by 6 bases, with 9 bases of the junction left unmatched. CDR3 length: 15 residues. The CDR3 protein is CASSSGTGNFNEQFF. CDR3 nucleotide sequence: TGTGCCAGCAGCTCCGGGACAGGGAATTTCAATGAGCAGTTCTTC.

This chain joins TRBV9 and TRBJ1-2; D perhaps matches TRBD1 (5 bases). V was pared by 3 bases and J by 8 bases, with 14 bases between. This CDR3 has 13 amino acids. Germline V CDR1 and CDR2: SGDLS, YYNGEE. The DNA for the CDR3 is TGTGCCAGCAGCGGCCCCCGGGACTTCGGCTACACCTTC. This sequence encodes CASSGPRDFGYTF.

V gene TRBV7-3 combines with J gene TRBJ2-1, with 8 bases aligning to TRBD2. J gave up 7 bases and V 4 bases, and 6 bases lay outside the gene matches. The CDR3 consists of 14 residues. Germline lookup yields CDR1 SGHTA and CDR2 FQGTGA. CDR3 region: CASSSGLAWNEQFF. CDR3 bases: TGTGCCAGCAGCTCCGGACTAGCATGGAATGAGCAGTTCTTC. Based on the CDR3 plus reference TRBV7-3 and TRBJ2-1, the full variable domain is GAGVSQTPSNKVTEKGKYVELRCDPISGHTALYWYRQSLGQGPEFLIYFQGTGAADDSGLPNDRFFAVRPEGSVSTLKIQRTERGDSAVYLCASSSGLAWNEQFFGPGTRLTVL.

The chain recombines TRBV12-5 with TRBJ1-5; TRBD1 matches 8 bases. V shed 5 bases, J shed 5 bases, and the junction held 20 bases outside the gene matches. The CDR3 runs to 19 residues. The germline V gene encodes CDR1 LGHNT and CDR2 FRNRAP. CDR3 bases: TGTGCTAGTGGTCCAAGTATATTGGGGACAGGTCTCATGGATCAGCCCCAGCATTTT. Translated: CASGPSILGTGLMDQPQHF.

The V gene is TRBV7-2, the J gene TRBJ2-3, with 9 bases identical to TRBD1. This CDR3 has 15 amino acids. Germline trimming cut 4 bases from V and 4 bases from J; bases unmatched to any gene: 6. Germline-derived CDR1 and CDR2 are SGHTA and FQGNSA. The CDR3 region is CASSYVGTGSDTQYF. The CDR3 coding sequence is TGTGCCAGCAGCTATGTCGGGACAGGGTCAGATACGCAGTATTTT.

This sequence joins TRBV27 and TRBJ2-7, with 10 bases lining up with TRBD1. This CDR3 has 13 residues. The trim removed 8 bases at V and 4 bases at J, leaving 5 bases unmatched. From germline, CDR1 is MNHEY and CDR2 SMNVEV (reference sequence). The CDR3 here is CASCRDRGYEQYF. The DNA for the CDR3 is TGTGCCAGCTGCCGGGACAGGGGTTACGAGCAGTACTTC.

Relative to its sample, this clone is medium-sized (0.01 to 0.1%). The rearrangement links TRBV28 to TRBJ2-7; perhaps TRBD1 as D (6 bases). The CDR3 is made up of 15 amino acids. Germline V gene lookup returns CDR1 MDHEN and CDR2 SYDVKM. V gave up 7 bases and J gave up 7 bases, with 23 bases separating them. The CDR3 spells CASTSGRTEIGEQYF. The CDR3 nucleotides read TGTGCCAGCACCTCCGGACGGACAGAGATTGGGGAGCAGTACTTC.

V and J are TRBV7-2 and TRBJ1-3; 9 bases match TRBD1. The J segment lost 3 bases and the V segment lost 5 bases, leaving 5 bases of the junction unmatched. The CDR3 contains 15 residues. The germline CDR1 and CDR2 sequences are SGHTA and FQGNSA. CDR3 in DNA: TGTGCCAGCAGCCTTTCGACAGGGGGTGGAAACACCATATATTTT. Its translation: CASSLSTGGGNTIYF.

V gene TRBV4-1 combines with J gene TRBJ2-7; D possibly corresponds to TRBD1 (6 bases). The CDR3 totals 15 residues. The V and J ends lost 4 bases and 2 bases respectively, with 15 bases between them. The V gene's germline CDR1 is MGHRA and CDR2 YSYEKL. In DNA, the CDR3 is TGCGCCAGCAGCCCGTTCGGGACACCCACCTACGAGCAGTACTTC. It yields the protein CASSPFGTPTYEQYF.

A remark on this clone: Additional DNA sequences in this sample encode the identical CDR3. V usage is TRBV7-6 and J usage is TRBJ1-1, with D uncertain. V was pared by 1 base and J by 2 bases, with 5 bases between. The CDR3 consists of 13 residues. The V gene's germline CDR1 is SGHVS and CDR2 FNYEAQ. The DNA for the CDR3 is TGTGCCAGCAGCTTAGATCGCAACACTGAAGCTTTCTTT. This gives the protein CASSLDRNTEAFF.

This chain uses TRBV5-4 with TRBJ1-6; unclear D gene. The CDR3 spans 15 residues. The V gene lost 2 bases and the J gene lost 7 bases, with 13 bases spanning the gap. Germline V gives CDR1 SGHNT, CDR2 YYREEE (reference sequence). The CDR3 DNA follows: TGTGCCAGCAGCTTCGACCCCCATCGAAATTCACCCCTCCACTTT. It codes for CASSFDPHRNSPLHF.

The chain links TRBV10-3 to TRBJ1-3; tentative D call: TRBD1 (5 bases). The V end lost 5 bases, the J end lost 2 bases, and 7 bases lay between the germline ends. Looked up from germline, CDR1 is ENHRY and CDR2 is SYGVKD. The CDR3 consists of 13 residues. CDR3 in amino acids: CAISMGAGNTIYF. CDR3 coding DNA: TGTGCCATCAGTATGGGGGCTGGAAACACCATATATTTT.

The CDR3 sequence is CASSYSSSDQETQYF. The CDR3 DNA follows: TGTGCCAGCAGTTACTCCTCTAGCGACCAAGAGACCCAGTACTTC. This sequence joins TRBV6-2 or TRBV6-3 and TRBJ2-5, with D possibly TRBD2 on 6 matching bases. Between the trimmed V and J ends, which lost 0 bases and 0 bases, there was a span of 8 bases. The CDR3 has 15 amino acids. Germline CDR1 MNHEY, CDR2 SVGEGT.

The rearrangement links TRBV28 to TRBJ2-2; unclear D gene. From germline, CDR1 is MDHEN and CDR2 SYDVKM. With 3 bases removed from V and 2 bases from J, the gap between germline ends came to 13 bases. The CDR3 is 16 amino acids. The CDR3 region has the DNA TGTGCCAGCAGTTTTGATTTGGTAGCCAACACCGGGGAGCTGTTTTTT. Its translation: CASSFDLVANTGELFF.

The V call is TRBV7-2, the J call TRBJ1-1; D is unclear. Trimming took off 1 base at V and 9 bases at J, with 9 bases between the two ends. The CDR3 totals 12 residues. Germline CDR1 reads SGHTA; CDR2 reads FQGNSA. CDR3 bases: TGTGCCAGCAGCTTAGTTACAAACAAAGCTTTCTTT. Amino acids: CASSLVTNKAFF.

The rearrangement uses TRBV19 and TRBJ1-4; D is unresolved. CDR1 is LNHDA and CDR2 is SQIVND in the germline V gene (reference sequence). The germline V and J ends were trimmed by 6 bases and 4 bases, with 18 bases remaining between them. This CDR3 contains 16 residues. The chain's CDR3 is CASRDVGEYYNEKLFF. For the CDR3, the DNA is TGTGCCAGTAGGGACGTAGGCGAGTACTATAATGAAAAACTGTTTTTT.

The gene calls are TRBV19 and TRBJ1-5; weak D call: TRBD1 (5 bases). Germline V gene lookup returns CDR1 LNHDA and CDR2 SQIVND (reference sequence). The CDR3 has 15 residues. V gave up 1 base and J gave up 3 bases, with 10 bases separating them. The CDR3 loop is CASSIGNGANQPQHF. The CDR3 bases are TGTGCCAGTAGTATAGGCAACGGGGCCAATCAGCCCCAGCATTTT.

V usage is TRBV5-6 and J usage is TRBJ2-3, with D tentatively TRBD1 or TRBD2 (5 bases each). This CDR3 is built from 13 residues. V was shortened by 7 bases and J by 1 base, with 10 bases between the two germline ends. The germline CDR1 and CDR2 sequences are SGHDT and YYEEEE. Here the CDR3 DNA reads TGTGCCAGCGGGACCCCAGGCACAGATACGCAGTATTTT. It is translated as CASGTPGTDTQYF.

The chain couples TRBV3-1 (or the pseudogene TRBV3-2) to TRBJ2-1, with TRBD1 identical over 8 bases. CDR1 and CDR2 (germline): LGHDT, YNNKEL (reference sequence). This CDR3 spans 16 amino acids. Germline trimming cut 4 bases from V and 0 bases from J; bases unmatched to any gene: 5. The CDR3 coding sequence is TGTGCCAGCAGCCCTCTCGACAGGGGCTCCTACAATGAGCAGTTCTTC. Translation: CASSPLDRGSYNEQFF.

The chain couples TRBV6-5 to TRBJ2-5; 8 nucleotides match TRBD2. CDR3 size: 14 residues. Unmatched junction bases numbered 5, after V lost 7 bases and J lost 1 base. Germline CDR1 is MNHEY and CDR2 is SVGAGI. This CDR3 reads CASTERGGQETQYF. For the CDR3, the DNA is TGTGCCAGCACCGAACGGGGGGGCCAAGAGACCCAGTACTTC.

The chain is built from TRBV5-1 and TRBJ2-2, with 7 positions matching TRBD1. The CDR3 contains 15 residues. Per germline, CDR1 SGHRS and CDR2 YFSETQ. V lost 3 bases and J lost 0; bases outside the gene matches: 2. The CDR3 sequence is CASSSGGANTGELFF. The CDR3 DNA follows: TGCGCCAGCAGCTCAGGGGGAGCGAACACCGGGGAGCTGTTTTTT.